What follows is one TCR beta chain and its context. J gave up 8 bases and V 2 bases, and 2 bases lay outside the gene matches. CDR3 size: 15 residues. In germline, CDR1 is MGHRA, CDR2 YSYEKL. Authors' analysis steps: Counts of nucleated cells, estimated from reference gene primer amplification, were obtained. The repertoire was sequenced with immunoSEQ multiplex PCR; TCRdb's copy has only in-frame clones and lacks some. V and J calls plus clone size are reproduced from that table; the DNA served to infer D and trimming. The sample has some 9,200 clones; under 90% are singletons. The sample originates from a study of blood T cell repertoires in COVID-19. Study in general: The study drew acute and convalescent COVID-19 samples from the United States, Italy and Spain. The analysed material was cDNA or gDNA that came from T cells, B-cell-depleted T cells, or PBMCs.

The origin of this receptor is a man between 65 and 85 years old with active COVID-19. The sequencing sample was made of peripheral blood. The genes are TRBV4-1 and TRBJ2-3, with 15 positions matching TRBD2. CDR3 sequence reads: CASSQQGLAGGTQYF. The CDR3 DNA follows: TGCGCCAGCAGCCAACAGGGACTAGCGGGAGGTACGCAGTATTTT.